This T cell receptor (beta chain) was profiled in a study of cytomegalovirus exposure and HLA in healthy donors (dated 2017 in TCRdb). A note on the overall study: According to an earlier analysis of around 600 of the donors, about 179 million T cells yielded roughly 110 million unique TCR beta sequences and 276 Gb of sequence data. An early release covering about 600 HLA-typed donors comprised 250 to 350 gigabases of sequencing data and 65 million to 100 million unique TCR sequences. The genetic ancestry cluster associated with self-reported Caucasian donors included about 81% of the 300 to 400 genotyped donors. The study aimed to test whether signatures of past pathogen exposure could be identified by cataloging public T cell receptors. The study profiled the T cell repertoires of hundreds of subjects by immunosequencing and related them to cytomegalovirus serostatus. Besides the first cohort of 666 subjects, a separate validation cohort made up of some 110 different subjects was used. To predict cytomegalovirus infection status, the study brought together high-throughput TCR immunosequencing, statistical association of individual TCRs with disease status, and machine learning. In a later analysis, previously published TCR beta repertoires from about 640 donors were re-analyzed and high-resolution HLA genotyping was added so that TCR occurrence patterns could be studied. In the later analysis, no new phenotypic data were used to find candidate immune exposures; instead, reliance was placed on TCR beta sequences and their occurrence across donors. In an earlier analysis of 587 of the donors, high-throughput TCR beta sequencing was used to judge whether each TCR beta V gene segment behaved as functional or pseudogenic. Donor age, sex, ethnicity and CMV serostatus were compiled together with the repertoire data. A later genetic analysis used genome-wide SNP genotypes for about 55% of the 666 donors, treating that subset as a discovery cohort. Every discovery cohort repertoire had been produced on one sequencing platform. Class I and class II HLA loci were covered by the typing at four-digit resolution. Typing coverage varied by locus: roughly 629-630 donors for A, B, C, DRB1 and DQB1; more than 500 for DQA1; 600 to 610 for DPA1; under 490 for DPB1. Four to six DR-DQ haplotypes were handled as single units for association and clustering, since linkage in the cohort was strong. Across 300 to 400 genotyped donors of the cohort, an average of approximately 220,000 unique TCR beta nucleotide sequences per donor were sequenced, and approximately 17% of those sequences were non-productive.

Note on this clone: Its antigen is unknown. Qualities for individual bases were not recorded, and no much larger clone is one base off.

Beyond this particular receptor, the publication reports: Compared with equally common non-associated chains, HLA-associated TCR beta chains in a later analysis were more clonally expanded and had lower generation probabilities. The study gave a list of 150 to 200 TCR beta chains associated with cytomegalovirus. The 87-base-pair reads could not distinguish some IMGT-functional V segments, including TRBV6-2 and TRBV6-3, so those segments were excluded. The sequencing pipeline was judged likely to have produced a cluster of highly shared sequence variants as a technical artifact. Three of the identified cytomegalovirus-associated TCR beta chains were confirmed in vitro to be specific for cytomegalovirus antigens. Correlated functional status among segregating V segments might be attributable to linkage disequilibrium, but an unknown experimental factor could not be ruled out. A further reported finding was that TCR beta sequences accurately predicted the HLA-A and HLA-B alleles for most subjects in the first cohort. The authors suggested that the approach could potentially be generalized to other disease states and immunological phenotypes. The presence/absence analyses assumed that sequencing depth was roughly uniform across donors, and that assumption may not be true. In an earlier analysis of some 500 of the donors, most TCR beta V segments were observed in productive rearrangements about 87% or about 30% of the time, broadly matching IMGT annotations. According to a later analysis, TCR association rates differed among HLA loci, with DRB1 alleles showing the most associated TCRs and HLA-C alleles showing the fewest. Most TCR sequences were seen in very few donors, while some public TCRs were found in many individuals. The cohort was sequenced for TCR beta chains only, and without alpha or paired-chain data the features that could be detected were limited. Because counts were too low, 15 to 20 rarely observed V segments, including chromosome 9 orphons, were excluded from the earlier analysis of fewer than 650 of the donors. According to a later analysis, most CMV-associated TCR beta chains appeared to be HLA-restricted, and the HLA associations seemed to be driven largely by CMV exposure. V-gene and J-gene trimming of TCR beta chains was associated with a missense DCLRE1C variant in a later genetic analysis, and the association was replicated in an independent cohort. CMV serostatus was the only immune exposure information available for the cohort. Compared with the roughly 600-donor mean, donors in an Asian-associated ancestry cluster had fewer N-insertions in productive TCRs, according to a later genetic analysis. The classifier was reported to diagnose cytomegalovirus status with high specificity and sensitivity in both the original and validation cohorts. Strong co-occurrence of HLA alleles, especially DR and DQ, made assigning TCR associations to individual alleles difficult. According to a later analysis, parvovirus B19, influenza, CMV and Epstein-Barr virus appeared linked to several top co-occurrence clusters. In a later analysis, 15,000 to 20,000 TCR beta sequences were associated with specific HLA alleles at a false discovery rate of 0.05. Because HLA typing was missing for some donors at each locus, association tests included only the typed subset.

In total, 630 or so healthy bone marrow donors made up the cohort. At the time of sampling, all cohort members were nominally healthy, though unrecorded immune exposures were likely present. The donor was CMV seronegative and was included in the group of hundreds of seronegative cohort members. Every donor gave a peripheral blood sample, and the peripheral blood mononuclear cells from that sample were used for TCR beta sequencing. The Qiagen DNeasy Blood Extraction Kit was used to extract genomic DNA from the blood cell samples. V loses 5 bases, J loses 4 bases, and the germline ends lie 11 bases apart. The CDR3 runs 13 amino acids, cysteine and phenylalanine included. Only the CDR3 portion is preserved as DNA: 39 bases, with reading frame beginning at the first base. Per the germline V gene (reference sequence), LNHDA is the CDR1 and SQIVND is the CDR2. The library was prepared using the immunoSEQ multiplex PCR assay. The multiplex PCR relied on a mix of 60 forward primers for TCR Vbeta segments and 13 reverse primers for TCR Jbeta segments. The CDR3 region of rearranged TCR beta genes was amplified from genomic DNA by a multiplex PCR assay. Amplified TCR beta libraries were sequenced as 87-base-pair reads on the Illumina HiSeq System. On the study's bioinformatics: In a later analysis, tens of millions of unique TCR beta chains were counted across the 500 to 850 repertoires, and around 10 million of these chains were shared by at least two donors. Raw reads were error-corrected and collapsed into unique sequences by a nearest-neighbor algorithm in which closely related sequences were merged to remove PCR and sequencing errors. CDR3 sequences were aligned to IMGT reference sequences to assign V, D and J gene segments. For a sequence to be retained, a match of at least six nucleotides was required to both a V gene segment and a J gene segment. A rearrangement counted as productive if the CDR3 had no stop codons and remained in frame with V and J, and every other rearrangement counted as non-productive. CDR3 was defined according to IMGT convention as the region running from the second conserved V-encoded cysteine to the conserved J-encoded phenylalanine. In an earlier analysis of approximately 500 of the donors, sequences lacking an unambiguous match to a single V gene segment were excluded. In an earlier analysis of 500 to 750 of the donors, V segments were called functional above 56.7% productive rearrangements and were called segregating when the between-donor standard deviation exceeded 5%. A statistical classification framework was built to diagnose cytomegalovirus status from the catalog of TCR beta chain sequences. In a later analysis, TCR nucleotide sequences were compared against IMGT/GENE-DB human TR gene sequences so that V and J genes could be assigned. A later analysis assigned CDR3 sequences and most-parsimonious VDJ recombination scenarios with the TCRdist pipeline. A later analysis defined each TCR beta chain by its CDR3 amino acid sequence plus V-gene family, and excluded reads lacking a unique V-gene family. A later analysis removed 500 to 650 highly shared, low-generation-probability nucleotide sequences to deal with suspected cross-contamination and a sequencing artifact. In a later analysis, a clonal expansion index was calculated for each public chain from normalized within-repertoire ranks of inferred template counts. In a later analysis, generation probabilities were computed with a VDJ recombination model fitted to out-of-frame rearrangements, and the resulting probabilities were checked against IGoR. A later analysis scored TCR-TCR, TCR-HLA and TCR-CMV co-occurrence with hypergeometric tests, applying a repertoire-size bias correction to TCR pairs. In a later analysis, false discovery rates were estimated by permuting HLA or CMV assignments 20 times. In a later analysis, co-occurring TCRs were grouped using DBSCAN, with TCRdist sequence similarity added in when clustering inside HLA-allele-positive subsets. Repertoires with fewer than 30,000 or more than 120,000 public chains were left out of co-occurrence clustering, as were about 5 repertoires with anomalous nucleotide sharing. TCRdb's version of the immuneACCESS table is confined to in-frame rearrangements and falls short of the full clone set. An unresolved V gene accounts for under half of the shortfall where checked; the remainder is of unknown origin. D and trimming were read from the DNA, whereas the V and J calls and clone size are those reported in that table. Within this sample are approximately 160,000 clones, with roughly 83% of them counted one time only. The leading ten clones occupy about 0.39% of the sample.

The sequenced material came from PBMCs. The sequence links TRBV19 to TRBJ1-1; TRBD1 could be the D gene, as 5 bases match. This TCR was recovered from a boy between 2 and 10 years old in good health and CMV-seronegative. The DNA reads as follows: TGTGCCAGTAGTCCCCGGGGGGTCACTGAAGCTTTCTTT. Translated, it reads CASSPRGVTEAFF.